The sequence of this T cell receptor (beta chain) was determined in a study of T cell responses to AZD1222 COVID-19 vaccine. Study summary: The study pooled second doses at about 4 or about 12 weeks. Study-level findings and limits: White British people made up most donors, females outnumbered males, and clonal diversity was possibly underestimated. Epitopes outside B.1.351 and B.1.1.7 mutated regions reportedly drew nearly half of spike TCRs. Only a handful of people who got AZD1222 tested seropositive at baseline.

Points on this clone: Its antigen remains unidentified.

Only in-frame clones appear in the TCRdb table, and some are missing; sequencing was by immunoSEQ multiplex PCR. Among 100,000 to 150,000 clones listed, about 90% were seen once. The specimen comprised peripheral blood, sampled on day 0 of AZD1222 vaccination. The receptor's source is an adult in good health.

CDR3 nucleotide sequence: TGTGCCAGCTCGGGGAAGGGATCCGGGGAGCTGTTTTTT. Amino acid sequence: CASSGKGSGELFF. The rearrangement uses TRBV6-5 and TRBJ2-2; D might be TRBD2 (5 bases). Between the trimmed V and J ends, which lost 8 bases and 6 bases, there was a span of 13 bases. The CDR3 runs 13 residues. CDR1 is MNHEY and CDR2 is SVGAGI in the germline V gene.